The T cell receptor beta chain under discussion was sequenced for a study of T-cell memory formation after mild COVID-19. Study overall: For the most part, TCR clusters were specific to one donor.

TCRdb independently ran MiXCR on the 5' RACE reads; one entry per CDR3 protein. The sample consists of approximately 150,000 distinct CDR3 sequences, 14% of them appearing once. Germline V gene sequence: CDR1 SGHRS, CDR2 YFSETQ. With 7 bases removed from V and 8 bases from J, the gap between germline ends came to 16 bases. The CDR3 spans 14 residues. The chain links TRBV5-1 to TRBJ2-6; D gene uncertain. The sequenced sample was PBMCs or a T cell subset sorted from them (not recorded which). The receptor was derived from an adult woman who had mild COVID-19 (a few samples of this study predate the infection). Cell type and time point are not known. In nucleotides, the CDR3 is TGCGCCAGCCGCGGAAGGCCTGAGTCCAACGTCCTGACTTTC. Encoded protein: CASRGRPESNVLTF.